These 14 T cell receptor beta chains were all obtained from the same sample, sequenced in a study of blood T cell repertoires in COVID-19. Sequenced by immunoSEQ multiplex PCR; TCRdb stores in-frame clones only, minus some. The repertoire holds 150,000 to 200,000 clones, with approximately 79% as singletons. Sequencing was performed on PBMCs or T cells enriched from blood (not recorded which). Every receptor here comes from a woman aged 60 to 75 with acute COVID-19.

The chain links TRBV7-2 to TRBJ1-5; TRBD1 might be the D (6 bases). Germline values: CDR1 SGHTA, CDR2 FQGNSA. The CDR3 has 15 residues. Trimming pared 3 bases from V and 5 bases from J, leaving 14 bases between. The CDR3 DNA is TGTGCCAGCAGCTTCACCCGGGACATAGATCAGCCCCAGCATTTT. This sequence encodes CASSFTRDIDQPQHF.

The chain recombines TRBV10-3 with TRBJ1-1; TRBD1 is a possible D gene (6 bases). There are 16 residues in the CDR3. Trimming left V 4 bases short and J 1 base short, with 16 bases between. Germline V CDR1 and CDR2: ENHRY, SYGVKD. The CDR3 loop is CAISATGGPGNTEAFF. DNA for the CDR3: TGTGCCATCAGTGCGACGGGGGGCCCAGGGAACACTGAAGCTTTCTTT.

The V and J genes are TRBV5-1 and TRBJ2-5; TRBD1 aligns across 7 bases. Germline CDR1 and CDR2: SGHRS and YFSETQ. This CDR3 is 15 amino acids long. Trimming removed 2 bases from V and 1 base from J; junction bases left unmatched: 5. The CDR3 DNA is TGCGCCAGCAGCTTCCGGGACAGAATCCAAGAGACCCAGTACTTC. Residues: CASSFRDRIQETQYF.

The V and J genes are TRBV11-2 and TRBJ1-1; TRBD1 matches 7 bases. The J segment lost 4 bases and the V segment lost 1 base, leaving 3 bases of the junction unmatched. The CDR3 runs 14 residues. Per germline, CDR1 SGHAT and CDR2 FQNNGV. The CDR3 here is CASSLGQGGTEAFF. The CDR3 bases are TGTGCCAGCAGCTTAGGACAGGGAGGCACTGAAGCTTTCTTT.

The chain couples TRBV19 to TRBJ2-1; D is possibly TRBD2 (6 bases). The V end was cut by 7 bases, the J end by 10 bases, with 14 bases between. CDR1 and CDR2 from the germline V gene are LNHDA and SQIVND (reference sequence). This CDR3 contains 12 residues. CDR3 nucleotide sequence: TGTGCCAGTAACTCCAGAGGAGGGGAGCAGTTCTTC. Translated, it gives CASNSRGGEQFF.

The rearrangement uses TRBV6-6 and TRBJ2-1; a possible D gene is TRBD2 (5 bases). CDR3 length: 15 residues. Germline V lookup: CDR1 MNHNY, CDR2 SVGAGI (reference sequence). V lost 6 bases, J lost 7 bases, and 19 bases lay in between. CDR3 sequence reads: CASSYQAASRNEQFF. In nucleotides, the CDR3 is TGTGCCAGCAGCTACCAAGCGGCTAGTAGGAATGAGCAGTTCTTC.

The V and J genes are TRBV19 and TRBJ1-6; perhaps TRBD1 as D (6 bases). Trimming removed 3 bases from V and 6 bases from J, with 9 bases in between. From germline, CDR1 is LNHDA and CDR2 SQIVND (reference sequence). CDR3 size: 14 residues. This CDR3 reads CASSMRGLNSPLHF. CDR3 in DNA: TGTGCCAGTAGTATGCGGGGGCTTAATTCACCCCTCCACTTT.

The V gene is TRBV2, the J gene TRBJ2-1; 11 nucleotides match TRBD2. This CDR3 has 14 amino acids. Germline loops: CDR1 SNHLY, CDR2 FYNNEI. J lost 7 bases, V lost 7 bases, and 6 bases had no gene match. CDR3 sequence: CASNIAGGVNEQFF. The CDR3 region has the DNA TGTGCCAGCAATATAGCGGGAGGGGTAAATGAGCAGTTCTTC.

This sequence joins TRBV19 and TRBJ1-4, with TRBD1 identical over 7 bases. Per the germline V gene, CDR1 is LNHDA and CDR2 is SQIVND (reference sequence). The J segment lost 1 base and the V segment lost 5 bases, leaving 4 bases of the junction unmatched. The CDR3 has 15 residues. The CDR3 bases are TGTGCCAGTAGTGTGGACAGGTTAACTAATGAAAAACTGTTTTTT. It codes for CASSVDRLTNEKLFF.

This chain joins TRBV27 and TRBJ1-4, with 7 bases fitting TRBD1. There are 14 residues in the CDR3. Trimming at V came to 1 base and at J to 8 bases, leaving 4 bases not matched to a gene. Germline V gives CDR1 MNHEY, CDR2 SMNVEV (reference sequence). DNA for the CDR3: TGTGCCAGCAGTTTATTACAGGGGCGCGAAAAACTGTTTTTT. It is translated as CASSLLQGREKLFF.

As DNA, the CDR3 is TGTGCCAGCTCCCGGGGGGGCGACCAGCCCCAGCATTTT. Protein sequence: CASSRGGDQPQHF. The V gene is TRBV18, the J gene TRBJ1-5; D may be TRBD1 (6 bases). V gave up 6 bases and J gave up 7 bases, with 13 bases separating them. The CDR3 runs 13 residues. Looked up from germline, CDR1 is KGHSH and CDR2 is LQKENI.

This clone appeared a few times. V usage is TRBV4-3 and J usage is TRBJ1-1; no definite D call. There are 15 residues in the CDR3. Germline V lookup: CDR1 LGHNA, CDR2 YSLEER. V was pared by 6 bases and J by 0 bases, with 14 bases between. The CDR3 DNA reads TGCGCCAGCAGATCAGGACTGTCCCTGAACACTGAAGCTTTCTTT. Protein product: CASRSGLSLNTEAFF.

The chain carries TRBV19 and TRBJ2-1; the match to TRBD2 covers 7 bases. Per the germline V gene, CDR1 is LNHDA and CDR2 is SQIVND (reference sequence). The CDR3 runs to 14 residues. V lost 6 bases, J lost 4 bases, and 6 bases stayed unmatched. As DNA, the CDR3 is TGTGCCAGTAGGCCGGGGGGTCAATACAATGAGCAGTTCTTC. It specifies CASRPGGQYNEQFF.

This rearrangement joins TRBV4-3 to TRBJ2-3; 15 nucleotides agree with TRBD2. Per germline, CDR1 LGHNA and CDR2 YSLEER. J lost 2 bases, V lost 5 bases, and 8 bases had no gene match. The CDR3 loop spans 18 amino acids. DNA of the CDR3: TGCGCCAGCAGCTCTGGGACTAGCGGGGGGCCCACCACAGATACGCAGTATTTT. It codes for CASSSGTSGGPTTDTQYF.